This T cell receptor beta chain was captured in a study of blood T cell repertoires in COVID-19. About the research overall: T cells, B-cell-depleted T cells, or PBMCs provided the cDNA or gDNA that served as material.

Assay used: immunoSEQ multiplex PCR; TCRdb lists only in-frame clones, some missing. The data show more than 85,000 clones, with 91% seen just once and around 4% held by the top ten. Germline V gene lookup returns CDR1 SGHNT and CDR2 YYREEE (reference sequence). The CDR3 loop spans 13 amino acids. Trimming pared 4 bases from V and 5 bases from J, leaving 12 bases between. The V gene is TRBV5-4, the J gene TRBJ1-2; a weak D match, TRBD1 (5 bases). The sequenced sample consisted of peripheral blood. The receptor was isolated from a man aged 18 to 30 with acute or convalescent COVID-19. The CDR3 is CASSLDRTYGYTF. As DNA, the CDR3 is TGTGCCAGCAGCCTTGACAGAACATATGGCTACACCTTC.